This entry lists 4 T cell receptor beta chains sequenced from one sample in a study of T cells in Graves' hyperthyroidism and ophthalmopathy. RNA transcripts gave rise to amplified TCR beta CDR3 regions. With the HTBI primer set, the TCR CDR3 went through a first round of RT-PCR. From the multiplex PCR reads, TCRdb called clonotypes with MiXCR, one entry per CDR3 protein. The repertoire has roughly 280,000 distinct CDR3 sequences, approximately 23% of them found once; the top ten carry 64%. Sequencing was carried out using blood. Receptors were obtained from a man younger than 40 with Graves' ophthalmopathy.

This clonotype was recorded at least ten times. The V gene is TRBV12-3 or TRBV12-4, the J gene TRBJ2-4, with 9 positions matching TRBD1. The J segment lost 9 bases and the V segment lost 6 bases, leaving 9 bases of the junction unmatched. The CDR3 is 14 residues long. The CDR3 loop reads CASSPTGGLSIQYF. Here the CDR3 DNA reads TGTGCCAGCAGCCCGACAGGGGGATTGAGCATTCAGTACTTC.

CDR3 nucleotides: TGTGCCAGTTCGAGAGATTTGGACGGCGCCTTTAACTATGGCTACACCTTC. This sequence encodes CASSRDLDGAFNYGYTF. The chain has TRBV2 and TRBJ1-2; the D is unclear. The germline gives CDR1 SNHLY, CDR2 FYNNEI. CDR3 size: 17 residues. With 9 bases removed from V and 1 base from J, the gap between germline ends came to 24 bases.

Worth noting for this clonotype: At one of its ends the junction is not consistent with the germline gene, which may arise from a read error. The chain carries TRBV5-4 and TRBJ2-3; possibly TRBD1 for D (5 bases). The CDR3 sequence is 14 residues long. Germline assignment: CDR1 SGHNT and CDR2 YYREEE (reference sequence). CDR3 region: CASSLDASTGTQYF. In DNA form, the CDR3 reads TGTGCCAGCAGCTTGGACGCGAGCACAGGTACGCAGTATTTT.

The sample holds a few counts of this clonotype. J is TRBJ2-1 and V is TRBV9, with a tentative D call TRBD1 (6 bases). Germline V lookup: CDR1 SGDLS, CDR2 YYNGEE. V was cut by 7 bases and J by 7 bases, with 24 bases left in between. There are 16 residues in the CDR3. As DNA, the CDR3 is TGTGCCAGCTCGCTAGCCCCGTCCATAGGGGGTAATGAGCAGTTCTTC. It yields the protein CASSLAPSIGGNEQFF.